A selection of T cell receptor beta chains follows, all from one sample in a study of blood T cell repertoires in COVID-19. The repertoire was sequenced with immunoSEQ multiplex PCR; TCRdb's copy has only in-frame clones and lacks some. The sample includes around 210,000 clones, 70% to 90% of them seen just once. Sequencing input: peripheral blood. Source of these receptors: a young man with active or convalescent COVID-19. CDR3s include the opening cysteine and the closing phenylalanine or tryptophan. The D gene is left open where the match is weak. Clone size is stated in some rows and not others, as once, few, many or a class when expanded.

j_call: TRBJ1-1; clone_size: once; d_call: TRBD1; v_call: TRBV30; cdr3_nt: TGTGCCTGCATCAGAAGGACAGGCAAGATTAATGAAGCTTTCTTT; cdr3_aa: CACIRRTGKINEAFF
j_call: TRBJ2-2; clone_size: few; d_call: NA; v_call: TRBV18; cdr3_nt: TGTGCCAGCTCACCCTCTGGAGCCGGGGAGCTGTTTTTT; cdr3_aa: CASSPSGAGELFF
j_call: TRBJ2-3; clone_size: few; d_call: NA; v_call: TRBV11-2; cdr3_nt: TGTGCCAGCCCCGGAGGGGACTTCACAGATACGCAGTATTTT; cdr3_aa: CASPGGDFTDTQYF
j_call: TRBJ2-5; clone_size: NA; d_call: NA; v_call: TRBV19; cdr3_nt: TGTGCCAGTAGTATAGAATCCCGAAGGGGGGAGACCCAGTACTTC; cdr3_aa: CASSIESRRGETQYF
j_call: TRBJ1-5; clone_size: NA; d_call: NA; v_call: TRBV7-9; cdr3_nt: TGTGCCAGCGCGGTAGGGGGCAATCAGCCCCAGCATTTT; cdr3_aa: CASAVGGNQPQHF
j_call: TRBJ2-7; clone_size: NA; d_call: NA; v_call: TRBV11-3; cdr3_nt: TGTGCCAGCAGCTTAGCCCTAGACTACGAGCAGTACTTC; cdr3_aa: CASSLALDYEQYF
j_call: TRBJ1-6; clone_size: few; d_call: TRBD1; v_call: TRBV30; cdr3_nt: TGTGCCTGGAGTCGACAGGGGGTAGGCTCACCCCTCCACTTT; cdr3_aa: CAWSRQGVGSPLHF
j_call: TRBJ1-4; clone_size: NA; d_call: NA; v_call: TRBV2; cdr3_nt: TGTGCCAGCAGTGAACGGCAGGGCGCTAATGAAAAACTGTTTTTT; cdr3_aa: CASSERQGANEKLFF
j_call: TRBJ2-2; clone_size: NA; d_call: NA; v_call: TRBV7-9; cdr3_nt: TGTGCCAGCAGCTTACAGGGGCGGATCGGGGAGCTGTTTTTT; cdr3_aa: CASSLQGRIGELFF
j_call: TRBJ2-5; clone_size: NA; d_call: NA; v_call: TRBV9; cdr3_nt: TGTGCCAGCAGCGTAGGAGGTTGGACAGACATCCAGTACTTC; cdr3_aa: CASSVGGWTDIQYF
j_call: TRBJ2-5; clone_size: NA; d_call: TRBD1; v_call: TRBV27; cdr3_nt: TGTGCCAGCAGGGGGACAGGGAGGGAAGAGACCCAGTACTTC; cdr3_aa: CASRGTGREETQYF
j_call: TRBJ1-3; clone_size: once; d_call: NA; v_call: TRBV5-1; cdr3_nt: TGCGCCAGCAGCTGGACAACAGGCGACTCTGGAAACACCATATATTTT; cdr3_aa: CASSWTTGDSGNTIYF
j_call: TRBJ2-3; clone_size: NA; d_call: NA; v_call: TRBV11-2; cdr3_nt: TGTGCCAGCAGCTTGTGGCGGGGAAGCACAGATACGCAGTATTTT; cdr3_aa: CASSLWRGSTDTQYF
j_call: TRBJ2-1; clone_size: NA; d_call: NA; v_call: TRBV6-5; cdr3_nt: TGTGCCAGTCAATCTACTATAGAGGGCAATGAGCAGTTCTTC; cdr3_aa: CASQSTIEGNEQFF
j_call: TRBJ2-7; clone_size: NA; d_call: NA; v_call: TRBV4-3; cdr3_nt: TGCGCCAGCAGCCAAGATATAACAGGTTACTACGAGCAGTACTTC; cdr3_aa: CASSQDITGYYEQYF
j_call: TRBJ1-2; clone_size: NA; d_call: TRBD1; v_call: TRBV27; cdr3_nt: TGTGCCAGCAGTGACAGGGTCCGCGGCTACACCTTC; cdr3_aa: CASSDRVRGYTF
j_call: TRBJ2-1; clone_size: NA; d_call: NA; v_call: TRBV7-9; cdr3_nt: TGTGCCAGCAGCTTAGGACCGGGACAAACCTACAATGAGCAGTTCTTC; cdr3_aa: CASSLGPGQTYNEQFF
j_call: TRBJ1-1; clone_size: NA; d_call: TRBD1; v_call: TRBV7-2; cdr3_nt: TGTGCCAGCAGCTTAACAGACAGGGGCACTGAAGCTTTCTTT; cdr3_aa: CASSLTDRGTEAFF
j_call: TRBJ1-3; clone_size: NA; d_call: NA; v_call: TRBV30; cdr3_nt: TGTGCCTGGAGTAAGGGAGACTCTGGAAACACCATATATTTT; cdr3_aa: CAWSKGDSGNTIYF
j_call: TRBJ2-7; clone_size: NA; d_call: TRBD2; v_call: TRBV30; cdr3_nt: TGTGCCTGGAGTCACACGACTAGCGGGAGGGACGAGCAGTACTTC; cdr3_aa: CAWSHTTSGRDEQYF
j_call: TRBJ1-1; clone_size: few; d_call: NA; v_call: TRBV5-1; cdr3_nt: TGCGCCAGCAGATCGGAACAGCTTCGCTACACTGAAGCTTTCTTT; cdr3_aa: CASRSEQLRYTEAFF
j_call: TRBJ2-3; clone_size: once; d_call: TRBD2; v_call: TRBV7-3; cdr3_nt: TGTGCCAGCAGCTCGACTAGCGACACAGATACGCAGTATTTT; cdr3_aa: CASSSTSDTDTQYF
j_call: TRBJ2-3; clone_size: once; d_call: TRBD2; v_call: TRBV9; cdr3_nt: TGTGCCAGCACCAAGACCCCCGGTTCCGGACTAGCGGGAGTCCCAGATACGCAGTATTTT; cdr3_aa: CASTKTPGSGLAGVPDTQYF
j_call: TRBJ2-3; clone_size: NA; d_call: TRBD2; v_call: TRBV5-4; cdr3_nt: TGTGCCAGCAGCTTGCCACTAGCGGGAGTTAGCACAGATACGCAGTATTTT; cdr3_aa: CASSLPLAGVSTDTQYF
j_call: TRBJ2-7; clone_size: NA; d_call: NA; v_call: TRBV6-5; cdr3_nt: TGTGCCAGCAGTAGGGACATATCCTACGAGCAGTACTTC; cdr3_aa: CASSRDISYEQYF
j_call: TRBJ1-4; clone_size: NA; d_call: NA; v_call: TRBV25-1; cdr3_nt: TGTGCCAGCAGAGACACCGCAACTAATGAAAAACTGTTTTTT; cdr3_aa: CASRDTATNEKLFF
j_call: TRBJ2-3; clone_size: NA; d_call: NA; v_call: TRBV7-3; cdr3_nt: TGTGCCAGCAGCTCGAACCGGGACACCACAGATACGCAGTATTTT; cdr3_aa: CASSSNRDTTDTQYF
j_call: TRBJ2-1; clone_size: NA; d_call: NA; v_call: TRBV12-3/TRBV12-4; cdr3_nt: TGTGCCAGCGGGAGCGGCGATGAGCAGTTCTTC; cdr3_aa: CASGSGDEQFF
j_call: TRBJ2-7; clone_size: NA; d_call: TRBD1; v_call: TRBV6-5; cdr3_nt: TGTGCCAGCAGGGGGACAGGGGGTTTCTCCTACGAGCAGTACTTC; cdr3_aa: CASRGTGGFSYEQYF
j_call: TRBJ1-1; clone_size: NA; d_call: NA; v_call: TRBV11-2; cdr3_nt: TGTGCCAGCAGCTTAGAGGTAATCCGGGGCACTGAAGCTTTCTTT; cdr3_aa: CASSLEVIRGTEAFF
j_call: TRBJ2-5; clone_size: NA; d_call: TRBD2; v_call: TRBV11-1; cdr3_nt: TGTGCCAGCAGCTTAGGGTCTAGCGGAAGCCAAGAGACCCAGTACTTC; cdr3_aa: CASSLGSSGSQETQYF
j_call: TRBJ1-4; clone_size: NA; d_call: TRBD1; v_call: TRBV30; cdr3_nt: TGTGCCTGGAGCGCTCCAGGGGGCTGGGAAAAACTGTTTTTT; cdr3_aa: CAWSAPGGWEKLFF
j_call: TRBJ2-7; clone_size: NA; d_call: TRBD1; v_call: TRBV10-1; cdr3_nt: TGCGCCAGCTCAGAGACAGGGCGGTACGAGCAGTACTTC; cdr3_aa: CASSETGRYEQYF
j_call: TRBJ2-1; clone_size: once; d_call: NA; v_call: TRBV19; cdr3_nt: TGTGCCAGTAGTATGGGGGCCGGTGAGCAGTTCTTC; cdr3_aa: CASSMGAGEQFF
j_call: TRBJ1-2; clone_size: NA; d_call: NA; v_call: TRBV7-6; cdr3_nt: TGTGCCAGCAGCTTAGGGTCAGGGATGAACTATGGCTACACCTTC; cdr3_aa: CASSLGSGMNYGYTF
j_call: TRBJ1-2; clone_size: NA; d_call: TRBD1; v_call: TRBV6-5; cdr3_nt: TGTGCCAGCAGGCAGGGACAGGGGGCATTTCATGGCTACACCTTC; cdr3_aa: CASRQGQGAFHGYTF
j_call: TRBJ1-3; clone_size: NA; d_call: NA; v_call: TRBV29-1; cdr3_nt: TGCAGCGTTGAAGATCGGGTCAACACCATATATTTT; cdr3_aa: CSVEDRVNTIYF
j_call: TRBJ2-1; clone_size: few; d_call: TRBD1; v_call: TRBV24-1; cdr3_nt: TGTGCCACCAGTGATTCGGGACAGGGGTCTGCTAATGAGCAGTTCTTC; cdr3_aa: CATSDSGQGSANEQFF
j_call: TRBJ1-3; clone_size: NA; d_call: NA; v_call: TRBV9; cdr3_nt: TGTGCCAGCAGCGTAGACAGGAGCTCTGGAAACACCATATATTTT; cdr3_aa: CASSVDRSSGNTIYF
j_call: TRBJ1-4; clone_size: NA; d_call: NA; v_call: TRBV4-2; cdr3_nt: TGTGCCAGCAGCGCCCGAGGGGGTAGGGCTAATGAAAAACTGTTTTTT; cdr3_aa: CASSARGGRANEKLFF
j_call: TRBJ1-1; clone_size: NA; d_call: TRBD1; v_call: TRBV30; cdr3_nt: TGTGCCTGGAACGACAGGGACGGCCTTGAAGCTTTCTTT; cdr3_aa: CAWNDRDGLEAFF
j_call: TRBJ2-3; clone_size: NA; d_call: NA; v_call: TRBV2; cdr3_nt: TGTGCCAGCAGGGCCACAGGGACAGATACGCAGTATTTT; cdr3_aa: CASRATGTDTQYF
j_call: TRBJ2-7; clone_size: NA; d_call: NA; v_call: TRBV6-6; cdr3_nt: TGTGCCAGCAGGCACGGCGGCTTCTACGAGCAGTACTTC; cdr3_aa: CASRHGGFYEQYF
j_call: TRBJ2-2; clone_size: NA; d_call: NA; v_call: TRBV4-3; cdr3_nt: TGCGCCAGCAGCCGAGGACTAACTCCAATCACCGGGGAGCTGTTTTTT; cdr3_aa: CASSRGLTPITGELFF
j_call: TRBJ2-1; clone_size: NA; d_call: TRBD1; v_call: TRBV2; cdr3_nt: TGTGCCAGCAGCCCACAGGGGTTGGACAATGAGCAGTTCTTC; cdr3_aa: CASSPQGLDNEQFF